The next 27 T cell receptor beta chains were all read from a single sample in a study of CD8 T cells in ankylosing spondylitis. Study-level results: What seemed typical of ankylosing spondylitis blood was a TCR beta motif built from several highly homologous variants.

TCRdb reprocessed the 5' RACE reads via MiXCR and lists one record per CDR3 protein. The table lists about 450,000 distinct CDR3 sequences, roughly 26% of them singletons, with approximately 1% in the top ten. No antigen has been identified for these receptors. Sequencing was performed on blood, either unsorted or a sorted T cell fraction (not recorded which). These receptors originate from a male donor with ankylosing spondylitis.

This chain uses TRBV6-1 with TRBJ2-5; TRBD1 is a possible D gene (5 bases). Germline loops: CDR1 MNHNS, CDR2 SASEGT. CDR3 length: 14 amino acids. V was shortened by 3 bases and J by 1 base, with 9 bases between the two germline ends. The DNA of the CDR3 is TGTGCCAGCAGTGATGCAGGGCGCCAAGAGACCCAGTACTTC. Translation: CASSDAGRQETQYF.

The chain combines TRBV19 with TRBJ2-5; D not resolved. The CDR3 has 13 amino acids. The V end lost 8 bases, the J end lost 3 bases, and 13 bases lay between the germline ends. Germline CDR1 is LNHDA and CDR2 is SQIVND (reference sequence). For the CDR3, the DNA is TGTGCCAGTGGCAAGAGTCGGGAAGAGACCCAGTACTTC. Translated, it gives CASGKSREETQYF.

This clonotype came up a few times. The chain couples TRBV5-1 to TRBJ2-1; D assignment may be TRBD1 or TRBD2 (5 bases each). Trimming took off 4 bases at V and 9 bases at J, with 17 bases between the two ends. Per the germline V gene, CDR1 is SGHRS and CDR2 is YFSETQ. This CDR3 is 14 amino acids long. CDR3 coding DNA: TGCGCCAGCAGCACCCGGGACCGAGGCACTGAGCAGTTCTTC. Its translation: CASSTRDRGTEQFF.

This chain uses TRBV5-1 with TRBJ2-2; D is perhaps TRBD2 (5 bases). With 4 bases removed from V and 1 base from J, the gap between germline ends came to 11 bases. Germline V gives CDR1 SGHRS, CDR2 YFSETQ. The CDR3 has 15 residues. Written as DNA, the CDR3 is TGCGCCAGCAGCCAAGGGAGTGGGAACACCGGGGAGCTGTTTTTT. Translation: CASSQGSGNTGELFF.

This chain joins TRBV12-3 or TRBV12-4 and TRBJ2-5, with D possibly being TRBD1 or TRBD2 (6 bases each). The V gene lost 9 bases and the J gene lost 5 bases, with 16 bases spanning the gap. This CDR3 is 13 amino acids long. In nucleotides, the CDR3 is TGTGCCAGTCGAGGGGGGAAGAGGGAGACCCAGTACTTC. It encodes CASRGGKRETQYF.

This clonotype was seen at least ten times. The chain couples TRBV28 to TRBJ1-2; 8 positions match TRBD1. The CDR3 is 13 amino acids. V lost 6 bases, J lost 8 bases, and 8 bases stayed unmatched. Per the germline V gene, CDR1 is MDHEN and CDR2 is SYDVKM. CDR3 sequence: CASSPGQGEGYTF. The CDR3, as DNA: TGTGCCAGCAGCCCCGGACAGGGCGAGGGCTACACCTTC.

This clonotype was seen a few times. The chain recombines TRBV3-1 with TRBJ1-5; D is possibly TRBD1 (5 bases). From germline, CDR1 is LGHDT and CDR2 YNNKEL (reference sequence). The CDR3 loop spans 13 amino acids. V lost 4 bases and J 3 bases, leaving 7 bases between the germline ends. The CDR3 DNA follows: TGTGCCAGCAGCCGACAGACCAATCAGCCCCAGCATTTT. It translates to CASSRQTNQPQHF. Full variable domain (remainder filled in from reference TRBV3-1 and TRBJ1-5): DTAVSQTPKYLVTQMGNDKSIKCEQNLGHDTMYWYKQDSKKFLKIMFSYNNKELIINETVPNRFSPKSPDKAHLNLHINSLELGDSAVYFCASSRQTNQPQHFGDGTRLSIL.

This chain joins TRBV20-1 and TRBJ2-3; TRBD1 or TRBD2 may be the D gene (5 bases each). The V end lost 0 bases, the J end lost 5 bases, and 12 bases lay between the germline ends. Germline loops: CDR1 DFQATT, CDR2 SNEGSKA (reference sequence). There are 14 residues in the CDR3. The CDR3: CSAREAGTVDTQYF. CDR3 DNA: TGCAGTGCTAGAGAGGCCGGGACGGTAGATACGCAGTATTTT.

This chain links TRBV7-9 with TRBJ2-3, with D tentatively TRBD1 (5 bases). V was trimmed by 2 bases and J by 6 bases, leaving 12 bases between them. This CDR3 contains 14 residues. Looked up from germline, CDR1 is SEHNR and CDR2 is FQNEAQ (reference sequence). CDR3 residues: CASSLMTAEDTQYF. The CDR3, as DNA: TGTGCCAGCAGCTTAATGACAGCAGAGGATACGCAGTATTTT.

This clonotype was seen a handful of times. The genes are TRBV20-1 and TRBJ2-1; D possibly uses TRBD1 or TRBD2 (5 bases each). The CDR3 contains 11 residues. Per germline, CDR1 DFQATT and CDR2 SNEGSKA (reference sequence). The CDR3 region is CSTGPYNEQFF. The CDR3 DNA reads as TGCAGCACGGGACCTTACAATGAGCAGTTCTTC.

The chain links TRBV7-9 to TRBJ2-1, with D possibly being TRBD2 (7 bases). This CDR3 comprises 15 residues. The germline CDR1 and CDR2 sequences are SEHNR and FQNEAQ (reference sequence). Trimming shortened V by 2 bases and J by 9 bases, and 17 bases separated the two germline ends. The CDR3 DNA is TGTGCCAGCAGCTTAAGGTGGGAGGGGGACGGTGAGCAGTTCTTC. It encodes CASSLRWEGDGEQFF.

V gene TRBV10-1 combines with J gene TRBJ2-1; maybe TRBD2 (7 bases). Germline V CDR1 and CDR2: WNHNN, SYGVQD (reference sequence). V was trimmed by 6 bases and J by 6 bases, leaving 12 bases between them. The CDR3 sequence is 13 residues long. The CDR3 coding sequence is TGCGCCAGCAGCGGGGGGCAGTTCAATGAGCAGTTCTTC. Its protein is CASSGGQFNEQFF.

The J gene is TRBJ1-3, the V gene TRBV20-1, with D maybe TRBD1 (6 bases). The CDR3 extends over 15 amino acids. Germline CDR1 and CDR2: DFQATT and SNEGSKA (reference sequence). V was cut by 2 bases and J by 2 bases, with 13 bases left in between. CDR3 DNA sequence: TGCAGTGCTAGATCGGGGGGCTTAGCTGGAAACACCATATATTTT. Translation: CSARSGGLAGNTIYF.

V usage is TRBV20-1 and J usage is TRBJ2-5, with TRBD1 identical over 11 bases. There are 15 residues in the CDR3. Trimming cost V 2 bases and J 2 bases; bases outside gene matches: 4. Germline CDR1 reads DFQATT; CDR2 reads SNEGSKA (reference sequence). The CDR3 loop is CSARTGTGGQETQYF. CDR3 in DNA: TGCAGTGCTAGAACCGGGACAGGGGGACAAGAGACCCAGTACTTC.

The V gene is TRBV4-1, the J gene TRBJ2-3; the match to TRBD2 covers 10 bases. Germline V CDR1 and CDR2: MGHRA, YSYEKL. The CDR3 has 17 residues. V shed 0 bases and J 6 bases; nucleotides not matched to a gene: 9. The CDR3 bases are TGCGCCAGCAGCCAAGAAAAGCTAGCGGGAGTGAGTGATACGCAGTATTTT. It encodes CASSQEKLAGVSDTQYF.

The chain is built from TRBV7-6 and TRBJ2-3; D gene unclear. The CDR3 spans 14 residues. Germline V CDR1 and CDR2: SGHVS, FNYEAQ. Trimming took 1 base from V and 4 from J, leaving 9 bases between them. The CDR3 is CASSLGGFADTQYF. The CDR3 DNA is TGTGCCAGCAGCTTAGGGGGTTTCGCAGATACGCAGTATTTT. The full variable domain, its missing parts supplied by reference TRBV7-6 and TRBJ2-3, is GAGVSQSPRYKVTKRGQDVALRCDPISGHVSLYWYRQALGQGPEFLTYFNYEAQQDKSGLPNDRFSAERPEGSISTLTIQRTEQRDSAMYRCASSLGGFADTQYFGPGTRLTVL.

CDR3 loop: CSARDQAGSSYNEQFF. CDR3 coding DNA: TGCAGTGCTAGAGATCAAGCGGGGAGCTCCTACAATGAGCAGTTCTTC. The chain employs TRBV20-1 and TRBJ2-1, with 7 nucleotides matching TRBD2. This CDR3 region has 16 residues. The germline V gene encodes CDR1 DFQATT and CDR2 SNEGSKA (reference sequence). With V trimmed by 0 bases and J by 0 bases, 5 bases remained unmatched.

On this clonotype itself: A clone one base away is much larger, so this may be a read error. V gene TRBV20-1 combines with J gene TRBJ1-6; D might be TRBD1 (5 bases). Germline lookup yields CDR1 DFQATT and CDR2 SNEGSKA (reference sequence). There are 15 residues in the CDR3. CDR3 loop: CIARSTVEYNSPLHF. CDR3 coding DNA: TGCATTGCTAGATCGACAGTCGAGTATAATTCACCCCTCCACTTT.

A few counts support this clonotype. In DNA form, the CDR3 reads TGCGCCAGCAGCTTGGTCACTAGCGGGAGTAACATTCAGTACTTC. This codes for CASSLVTSGSNIQYF. The J gene is TRBJ2-4, the V gene TRBV5-1; 11 bases map to TRBD2. This CDR3 has 15 amino acids. The germline gives CDR1 SGHRS, CDR2 YFSETQ. V was pared by 0 bases and J by 7 bases, with 3 bases of the junction left unmatched.

V and J are TRBV20-1 and TRBJ1-2; 7 bases match TRBD1. The CDR3 extends over 16 amino acids. The V segment lost 6 bases and the J segment 2 bases; nucleotides outside the gene matches: 15. Germline V gene data show CDR1 as DFQATT and CDR2 as SNEGSKA (reference sequence). The CDR3 reads CSAPSTGQGSNYGYTF. CDR3 coding DNA: TGCAGTGCCCCTTCGACAGGGCAAGGATCGAACTATGGCTACACCTTC.

This clonotype was detected a few times. The V and J genes are TRBV7-2 and TRBJ2-1; 8 positions match TRBD2. The CDR3 spans 15 residues. The germline gives CDR1 SGHTA, CDR2 FQGNSA. The junction had 9 bases not matched to a gene; V was cut back by 5 bases and J by 6 bases. The CDR3: CASSPPGLVGNEQFF. CDR3 DNA sequence: TGTGCCAGCAGCCCGCCGGGACTAGTCGGCAATGAGCAGTTCTTC.

This clonotype was recorded many times. The rearrangement uses TRBV27 and TRBJ2-3; D possibly corresponds to TRBD1 (6 bases). The CDR3 sequence is 14 residues long. Trimming took 5 bases from V and 2 from J, leaving 11 bases between them. Germline CDR1 is MNHEY and CDR2 is SMNVEV (reference sequence). The DNA for the CDR3 is TGTGCCAGCAGTAGAAACAGGGACACAGATACGCAGTATTTT. Amino acids: CASSRNRDTDTQYF.

Only a few counts were recorded for this clonotype. CDR3 nucleotide sequence: TGTGCCAGCAGCTTAGCGCCGCGGGCCGGCTCCTACAATGAGCAGTTCTTC. As protein: CASSLAPRAGSYNEQFF. The V call is TRBV7-2, the J call TRBJ2-1; D may be TRBD2 (5 bases). The CDR3 sequence is 17 residues long. V lost 0 bases, J lost 0 bases, and 12 bases lay in between. Germline V gene lookup returns CDR1 SGHTA and CDR2 FQGNSA.

This clonotype has a handful of counts. The chain uses TRBV24-1 and TRBJ1-4; TRBD1 agrees at 7 bases. Per germline, CDR1 KGHDR and CDR2 SFDVKD. Losses at the gene ends were 3 bases for V and 8 bases for J; bases not matched to a gene: 11. This CDR3 has 16 residues. CDR3 loop: CATSDPRKGAREKLFF. Here the CDR3 DNA reads TGTGCCACCAGTGATCCTCGAAAGGGGGCAAGAGAAAAACTGTTTTTT.

CDR3 nucleotide sequence: TGTGCCAGCAGCTCCGCCAGCACCTACGAGCAGTACTTC. Residues: CASSSASTYEQYF. V is TRBV11-2 and J is TRBJ2-7; D uncertain. Germline lookup yields CDR1 SGHAT and CDR2 FQNNGV. Trimming took off 4 bases at V and 2 bases at J, with 9 bases between the two ends. The CDR3 is 13 residues long.

This clonotype was counted a few times. This sequence joins TRBV3-1 and TRBJ2-7; TRBD1 matches 9 bases. Germline loops: CDR1 LGHDT, CDR2 YNNKEL (reference sequence). J was trimmed by 2 bases and V by 6 bases; bases with no gene match: 5. The CDR3 is 14 residues long. The CDR3, as DNA: TGTGCCAGCAGGCGACAGGGGGGCACCTACGAGCAGTACTTC. Protein sequence: CASRRQGGTYEQYF.

This clonotype has more than one count but fewer than ten. The V gene is TRBV3-1, the J gene TRBJ2-7, with a possible D match to TRBD2 (7 bases). V was clipped by 4 bases and J by 3 bases, with 22 bases between them. The CDR3 is 17 amino acids. The germline V gene encodes CDR1 LGHDT and CDR2 YNNKEL (reference sequence). CDR3 in DNA: TGTGCCAGCAGCCTCCGCGGGGGAGGGAGGGGGAACTACGAGCAGTACTTC. Protein: CASSLRGGGRGNYEQYF.